What follows describes a single T cell receptor beta chain. The data were taken from a study of control samples from healthy donors and cancer patients. With 2 bases clipped from V and 0 bases from J, the junction kept 5 bases outside the gene matches. Germline CDR1 reads WNHNN; CDR2 reads SYGVQD (reference sequence). The CDR3 has 16 residues. The protocol was immunoSEQ multiplex PCR, while the TCRdb copy is restricted to in-frame clones and leaves out a portion. The table shows over 150,000 clones, with about 91% occurring only once. Sample: blood. The gene calls are TRBV10-1 and TRBJ2-3; 7 bases fit TRBD2. This sequence originates from a woman aged 40 to 55 in good health. The CDR3 loop is CASSENRRGSTDTQYF. The CDR3 DNA reads TGCGCCAGCAGTGAGAACCGGCGGGGGAGCACAGATACGCAGTATTTT.